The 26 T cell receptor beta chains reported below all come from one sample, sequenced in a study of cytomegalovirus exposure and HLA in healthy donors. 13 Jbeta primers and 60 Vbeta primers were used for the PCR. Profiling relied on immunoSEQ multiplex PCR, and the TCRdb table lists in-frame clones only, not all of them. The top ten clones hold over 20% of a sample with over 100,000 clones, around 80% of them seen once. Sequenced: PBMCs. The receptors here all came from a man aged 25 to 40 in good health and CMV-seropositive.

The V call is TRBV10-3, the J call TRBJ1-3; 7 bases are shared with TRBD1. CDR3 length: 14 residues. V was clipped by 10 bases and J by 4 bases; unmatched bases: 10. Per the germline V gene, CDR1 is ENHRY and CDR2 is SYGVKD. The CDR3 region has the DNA TGTGCCACTGAAGACAGGGTGGGAGGAAACACCATATATTTT. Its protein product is CATEDRVGGNTIYF.

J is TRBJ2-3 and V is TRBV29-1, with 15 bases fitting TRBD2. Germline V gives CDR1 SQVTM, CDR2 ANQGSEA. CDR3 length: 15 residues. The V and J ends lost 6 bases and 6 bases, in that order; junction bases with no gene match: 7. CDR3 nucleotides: TGCAGCGTCGGACTAGCGGGAGGGTCCATGGATACGCAGTATTTT. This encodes CSVGLAGGSMDTQYF.

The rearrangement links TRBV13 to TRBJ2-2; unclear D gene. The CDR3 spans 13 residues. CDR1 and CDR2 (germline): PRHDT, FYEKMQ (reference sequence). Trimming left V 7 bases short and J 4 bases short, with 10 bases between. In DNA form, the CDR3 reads TGTGCCAGCACAAACTCGGGCACCGGGGAGCTGTTTTTT. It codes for CASTNSGTGELFF.

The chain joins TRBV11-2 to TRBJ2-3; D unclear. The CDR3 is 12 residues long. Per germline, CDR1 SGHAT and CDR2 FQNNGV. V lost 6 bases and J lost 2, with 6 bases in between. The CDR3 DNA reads TGTGCCAGCAGTTTCTACACAGATACGCAGTATTTT. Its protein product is CASSFYTDTQYF.

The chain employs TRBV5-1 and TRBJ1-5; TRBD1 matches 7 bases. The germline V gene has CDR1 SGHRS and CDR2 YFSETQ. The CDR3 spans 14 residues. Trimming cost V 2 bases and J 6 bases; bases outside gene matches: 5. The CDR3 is CASSFWTGSQPQHF. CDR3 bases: TGCGCCAGCAGCTTTTGGACAGGTTCTCAGCCCCAGCATTTT.

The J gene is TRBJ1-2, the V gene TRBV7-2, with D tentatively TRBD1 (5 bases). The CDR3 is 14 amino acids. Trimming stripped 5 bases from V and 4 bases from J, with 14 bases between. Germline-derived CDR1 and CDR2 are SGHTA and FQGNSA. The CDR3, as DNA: TGTGCCAGCAGCCTCGGGGCGGGGATCTATGGCTACACCTTC. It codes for CASSLGAGIYGYTF. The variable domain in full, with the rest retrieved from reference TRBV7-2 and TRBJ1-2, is GAGVSQSPSNKVTEKGKDVELRCDPISGHTALYWYRQSLGQGLEFLIYFQGNSAPDKSGLPSDRFSAERTGGSVSTLTIQRTQQEDSAVYLCASSLGAGIYGYTFGSGTRLTVV.

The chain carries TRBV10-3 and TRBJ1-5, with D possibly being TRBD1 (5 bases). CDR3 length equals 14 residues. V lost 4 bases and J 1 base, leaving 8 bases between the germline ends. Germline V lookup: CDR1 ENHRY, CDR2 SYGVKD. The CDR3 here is CAISAGQSNQPQHF. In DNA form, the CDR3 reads TGTGCCATCAGTGCAGGACAAAGCAATCAGCCCCAGCATTTT.

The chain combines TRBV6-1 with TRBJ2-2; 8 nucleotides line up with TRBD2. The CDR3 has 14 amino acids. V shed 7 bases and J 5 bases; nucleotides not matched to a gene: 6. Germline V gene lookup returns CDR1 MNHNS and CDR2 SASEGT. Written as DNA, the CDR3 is TGTGCCAGCATGGGGGTAGCGGGGACCGGGGAGCTGTTTTTT. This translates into CASMGVAGTGELFF.

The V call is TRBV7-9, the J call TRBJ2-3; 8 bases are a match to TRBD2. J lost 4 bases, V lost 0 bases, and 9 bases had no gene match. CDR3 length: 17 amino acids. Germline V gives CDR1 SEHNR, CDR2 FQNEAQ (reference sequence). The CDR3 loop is CASSLAHSGGRPDTQYF. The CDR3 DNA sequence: TGTGCCAGCAGCTTAGCCCACAGCGGGGGCCGGCCAGATACGCAGTATTTT.

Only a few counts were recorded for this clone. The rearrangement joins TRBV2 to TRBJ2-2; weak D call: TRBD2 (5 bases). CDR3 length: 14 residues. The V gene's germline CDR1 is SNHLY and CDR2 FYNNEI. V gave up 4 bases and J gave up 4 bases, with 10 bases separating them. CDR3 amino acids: CASSGAEGTGELFF. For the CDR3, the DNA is TGTGCCAGCAGTGGGGCAGAGGGCACCGGGGAGCTGTTTTTT.

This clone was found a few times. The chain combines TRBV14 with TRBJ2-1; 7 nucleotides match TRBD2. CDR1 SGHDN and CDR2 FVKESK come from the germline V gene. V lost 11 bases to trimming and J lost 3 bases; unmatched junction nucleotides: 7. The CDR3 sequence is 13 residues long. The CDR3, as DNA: TGTGCCTCGGGCGGGAGTAGCTACAATGAGCAGTTCTTC. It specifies CASGGSSYNEQFF. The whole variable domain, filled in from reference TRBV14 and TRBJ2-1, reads EAGVTQFPSHSVIEKGQTVTLRCDPISGHDNLYWYRRVMGKEIKFLLHFVKESKQDESGMPNNRFLAERTGGTYSTLKVQPAELEDSGVYFCASGGSSYNEQFFGPGTRLTVL.

The DNA of the CDR3 is TGTGCCAGCAGTGAATTCGGGGTGGCAGATACGCAGTATTTT. Translated: CASSEFGVADTQYF. The chain couples TRBV6-1 to TRBJ2-3; possible D gene TRBD2, 5 bases. Germline V CDR1 and CDR2: MNHNS, SASEGT. V lost 2 bases, J lost 4 bases, and 10 bases lay in between. The CDR3 sequence is 14 residues long.

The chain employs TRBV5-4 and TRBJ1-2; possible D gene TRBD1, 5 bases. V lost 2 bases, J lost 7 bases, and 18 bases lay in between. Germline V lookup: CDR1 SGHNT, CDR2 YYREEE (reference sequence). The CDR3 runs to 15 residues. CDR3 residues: CASSFILGEASGYTF. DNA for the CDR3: TGTGCCAGCAGCTTTATATTAGGGGAGGCGAGTGGCTACACCTTC.

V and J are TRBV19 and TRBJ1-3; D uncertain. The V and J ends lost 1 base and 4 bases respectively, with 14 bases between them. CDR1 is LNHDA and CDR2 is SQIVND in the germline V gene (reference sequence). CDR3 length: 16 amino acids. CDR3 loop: CASSIVAGNGGNTIYF. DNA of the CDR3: TGTGCCAGTAGTATAGTTGCGGGAAACGGAGGAAACACCATATATTTT.

The chain's CDR3 is CASSPVGGATGELFF. CDR3 sequence (DNA): TGTGCCAGCAGCCCTGTCGGTGGAGCCACCGGGGAGCTGTTTTTT. The chain carries TRBV7-9 and TRBJ2-2; the D is unclear. The CDR3 spans 15 residues. Germline values: CDR1 SEHNR, CDR2 FQNEAQ (reference sequence). Trimming removed 5 bases from V and 4 bases from J, with 14 bases in between.

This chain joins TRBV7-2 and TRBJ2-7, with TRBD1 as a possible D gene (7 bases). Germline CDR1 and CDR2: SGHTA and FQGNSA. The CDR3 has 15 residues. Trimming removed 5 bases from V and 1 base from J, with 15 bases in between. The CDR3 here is CASSRGPGVSYEQYF. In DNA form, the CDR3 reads TGTGCCAGCAGCAGGGGGCCGGGGGTGTCCTACGAGCAGTACTTC. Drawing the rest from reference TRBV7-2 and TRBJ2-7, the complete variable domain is GAGVSQSPSNKVTEKGKDVELRCDPISGHTALYWYRQSLGQGLEFLIYFQGNSAPDKSGLPSDRFSAERTGGSVSTLTIQRTQQEDSAVYLCASSRGPGVSYEQYFGPGTRLTVT.

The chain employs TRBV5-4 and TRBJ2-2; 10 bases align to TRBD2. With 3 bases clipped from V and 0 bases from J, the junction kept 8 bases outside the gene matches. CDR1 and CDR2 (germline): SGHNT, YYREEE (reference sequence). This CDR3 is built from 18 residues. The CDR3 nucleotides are TGTGCCAGCAGCTCGGGACTAGCGCCCACCTCGAACACCGGGGAGCTGTTTTTT. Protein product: CASSSGLAPTSNTGELFF.

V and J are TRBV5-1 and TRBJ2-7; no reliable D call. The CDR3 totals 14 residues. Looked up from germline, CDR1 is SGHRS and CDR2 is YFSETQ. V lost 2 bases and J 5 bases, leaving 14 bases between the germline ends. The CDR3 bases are TGCGCCAGCAGCTTCGGAGACCCTGCGAACGAGCAGTACGTC. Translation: CASSFGDPANEQYV.

CDR3 DNA sequence: TGTGCCAGCAAGAGTGTCGAAAAACTGTTTTTT. The encoded protein is CASKSVEKLFF. The chain combines TRBV2 with TRBJ1-4, with D unclear. CDR3 size: 11 residues. Germline lookup yields CDR1 SNHLY and CDR2 FYNNEI. The V and J ends lost 7 bases and 8 bases respectively, with 8 bases between them.

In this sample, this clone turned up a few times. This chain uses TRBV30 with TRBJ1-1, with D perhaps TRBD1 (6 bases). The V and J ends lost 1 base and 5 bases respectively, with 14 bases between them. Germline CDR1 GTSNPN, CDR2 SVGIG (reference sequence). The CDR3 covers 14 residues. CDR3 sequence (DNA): TGTGCCTGGAGTGAAGGGGGAAGTCAAACTGAAGCTTTCTTT. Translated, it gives CAWSEGGSQTEAFF.

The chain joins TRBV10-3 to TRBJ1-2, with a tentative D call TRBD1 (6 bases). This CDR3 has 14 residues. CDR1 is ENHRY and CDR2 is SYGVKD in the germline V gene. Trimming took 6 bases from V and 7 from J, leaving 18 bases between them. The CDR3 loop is CAIRPFTGSSGYTF. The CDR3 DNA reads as TGTGCCATCAGGCCTTTTACAGGGTCTTCTGGCTACACCTTC.

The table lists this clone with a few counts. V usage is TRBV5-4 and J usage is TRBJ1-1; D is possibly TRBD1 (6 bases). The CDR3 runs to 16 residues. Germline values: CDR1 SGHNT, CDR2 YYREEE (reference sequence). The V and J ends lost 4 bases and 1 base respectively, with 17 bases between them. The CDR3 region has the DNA TGTGCCAGCAGCCCCAGGGGCCCTTACTCGAACACTGAAGCTTTCTTT. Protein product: CASSPRGPYSNTEAFF.

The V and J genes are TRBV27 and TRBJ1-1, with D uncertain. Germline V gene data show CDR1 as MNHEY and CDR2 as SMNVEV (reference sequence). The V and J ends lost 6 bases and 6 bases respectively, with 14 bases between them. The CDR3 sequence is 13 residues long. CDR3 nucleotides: TGTGCCAGCAGCCTTGCAATGGGAGCTGAAGCTTTCTTT. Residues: CASSLAMGAEAFF.

The chain's CDR3 is CASSRRSFSTDTQYF. The DNA for the CDR3 is TGTGCCAGCAGCCGGAGATCATTTAGCACAGATACGCAGTATTTT. This chain connects TRBV5-4 to TRBJ2-3; D is uncertain. The CDR3 sequence is 15 residues long. Germline V gene data show CDR1 as SGHNT and CDR2 as YYREEE (reference sequence). Trimming stripped 4 bases from V and 0 bases from J, with 12 bases between.

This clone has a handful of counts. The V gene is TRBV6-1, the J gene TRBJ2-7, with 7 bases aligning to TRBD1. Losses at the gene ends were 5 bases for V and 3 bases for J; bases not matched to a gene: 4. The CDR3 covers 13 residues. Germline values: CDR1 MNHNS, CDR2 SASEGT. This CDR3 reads CASSNDRDYEQYF. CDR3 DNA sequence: TGTGCCAGCAGTAACGACAGGGACTACGAGCAGTACTTC.

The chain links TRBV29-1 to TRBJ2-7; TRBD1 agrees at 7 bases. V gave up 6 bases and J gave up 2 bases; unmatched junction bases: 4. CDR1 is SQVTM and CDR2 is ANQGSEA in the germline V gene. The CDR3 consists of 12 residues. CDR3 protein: CSVGQVTYEQYF. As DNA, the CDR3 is TGCAGCGTAGGACAGGTAACCTACGAGCAGTACTTC.